The entry below describes one TCR beta chain. As yet, its antigen is unknown. Germline CDR1 reads SQVTM; CDR2 reads ANQGSEA. V was shortened by 4 bases and J by 6 bases, with 6 bases between the two germline ends. This CDR3 is 10 amino acids long. The data stem from a study of beta chain features in type 1 diabetes. Overall study findings and caveats: Type 1 diabetes patients had TCRB CDR3s that were shorter (moderately but significantly so) in all four CD4+ subsets. With patients and controls alike, PCR might favor shorter templates to an equal degree.

cDNA synthesis used the whole RNA isolate, giving expressed TCRB sequences. Sequenced by immunoSEQ multiplex PCR; TCRdb stores in-frame clones only, minus some. Of 130,000 to 150,000 clones in the sample, approximately 13% were seen once. This chain connects TRBV29-1 to TRBJ1-2, with D possibly TRBD1 on 6 matching bases. This receptor was taken from a man aged 18 to 29 with type 1 diabetes. Material for sequencing was central memory CD4+ T cells from blood. The CDR3 loop is CSVGTDGYTF. CDR3 nucleotides: TGCAGCGTTGGGACAGATGGCTACACCTTC.